The 3 T cell receptor beta chains listed next were all sequenced from one sample in a study of a mutant IDH1 vaccine in newly diagnosed glioma. Sequenced by immunoSEQ multiplex PCR; TCRdb stores in-frame clones only, minus some. The sample gives 65,000 or so clones, about 85% of which show up once; 4% is in the top ten. The time point was: week 23, last vaccination. Every single dose of the vaccine, 300 ug of mutant IDH1 20-mer peptide, came with topical imiquimod. These receptors have no identified antigens. The sequencing here drew on PBMCs, taken from a glioma patient whose treatment included an IDH1 peptide vaccine. The receptors stem from a man under 40 with glioma.

Here the CDR3 DNA reads TGTGCCAGCAGCTTGTTTGCTGGGGGGCCGGCTGGGGCCAACGTCCTGACTTTC. Translated: CASSLFAGGPAGANVLTF. V usage is TRBV5-5 and J usage is TRBJ2-6; D is possibly TRBD1 or TRBD2 (6 bases each). With 1 base removed from V and 2 bases from J, the gap between germline ends came to 16 bases. This CDR3 is 18 amino acids long. Germline CDR1 reads SGHKS; CDR2 reads YYEKEE (reference sequence).

This chain connects TRBV9 to TRBJ2-3; no clear D. Germline values: CDR1 SGDLS, CDR2 YYNGEE. This CDR3 has 13 amino acids. The V end lost 0 bases, the J end lost 7 bases, and 9 bases lay between the germline ends. In nucleotides, the CDR3 is TGTGCCAGCAGCGTAGTATACGAGAATACGCAGTATTTT. Translated, it gives CASSVVYENTQYF. The whole variable domain, filled in from reference TRBV9 and TRBJ2-3, reads DSGVTQTPKHLITATGQRVTLRCSPRSGDLSVYWYQQSLDQGLQFLIQYYNGEERAKGNILERFSAQQFPDLHSELNLSSLELGDSALYFCASSVVYENTQYFGPGTRLTVL.

This rearrangement joins TRBV10-3 to TRBJ2-1; D is unclear. The CDR3 sequence is 15 residues long. The V gene lost 0 bases and the J gene lost 0 bases, with 6 bases spanning the gap. The germline V gene encodes CDR1 ENHRY and CDR2 SYGVKD. Here the CDR3 DNA reads TGTGCCATCAGTGAGTCCAGGTACTCCTACAATGAGCAGTTCTTC. Its translation: CAISESRYSYNEQFF.